The next 15 T cell receptor beta chains were all read from a single sample in a study of T cell changes during pregnancy in multiple sclerosis. The protocol was immunoSEQ multiplex PCR, while the TCRdb copy is restricted to in-frame clones and leaves out a portion. The sample shows over 35,000 clones, around 92% of them seen only once. Specimen: CD8+ T cells from peripheral blood mononuclear cells, collected in the third trimester of pregnancy. All receptors derive from a female donor with multiple sclerosis, enrolled in a pregnancy study.

The rearrangement links TRBV5-4 to TRBJ2-7; TRBD2 matches 13 bases. Trimming cost V 2 bases and J 3 bases; bases outside gene matches: 11. This CDR3 has 18 amino acids. Germline CDR1 SGHNT, CDR2 YYREEE (reference sequence). CDR3 bases: TGTGCCAGCAGCTTTGGGCGGACTAGCGGGGGAACTGGCTACGAGCAGTACTTC. Its translation: CASSFGRTSGGTGYEQYF.

The genes are TRBV29-1 and TRBJ2-1; no firm D call. Trimming stripped 7 bases from V and 5 bases from J, with 9 bases between. The CDR3 is 11 amino acids. Germline values: CDR1 SQVTM, CDR2 ANQGSEA. The CDR3 DNA is TGCAGCGCCCGCCAGAACAATGAGCAGTTCTTC. It codes for CSARQNNEQFF.

The chain recombines TRBV15 with TRBJ1-2, with 7 bases matching TRBD1. Per germline, CDR1 LNHNV and CDR2 YYDKDF (reference sequence). This CDR3 contains 19 residues. V lost 3 bases and J lost 2; bases outside the gene matches: 18. The chain's CDR3 is CATSRDFWDSKTSNYGYTF. In nucleotides, the CDR3 is TGTGCCACCAGCAGGGATTTTTGGGACAGTAAGACTTCCAACTATGGCTACACCTTC.

Here the CDR3 reads CASSLDSGGDREKLFF. The CDR3 bases are TGTGCCAGCAGCTTAGACTCGGGGGGCGATAGGGAAAAACTGTTTTTT. The rearrangement joins TRBV7-9 to TRBJ1-4; D is perhaps TRBD1 (6 bases). The CDR3 is made up of 16 amino acids. Germline V gene lookup returns CDR1 SEHNR and CDR2 FQNEAQ (reference sequence). V was trimmed by 1 base and J by 8 bases, leaving 17 bases between them.

This clone was observed a handful of times. The CDR3 DNA follows: TGTGCCAGCAGCTTGGCCCTCTCCTACGAGCAGTACTTC. This codes for CASSLALSYEQYF. The chain is built from TRBV5-6 and TRBJ2-7; D uncertain. Germline assignment: CDR1 SGHDT and CDR2 YYEEEE. This CDR3 has 13 residues. V lost 0 bases to trimming and J lost 0 bases, with 4 bases between them.

The rearrangement uses TRBV9 and TRBJ2-3; maybe TRBD2 (6 bases). Per the germline V gene, CDR1 is SGDLS and CDR2 is YYNGEE. The germline V and J ends were trimmed by 4 bases and 3 bases, with 15 bases remaining between them. This CDR3 contains 15 residues. Written as DNA, the CDR3 is TGTGCCAGCAGCCCCTTGACGGGAGAAACAGATACGCAGTATTTT. Its translation is CASSPLTGETDTQYF. The variable domain in full, with the rest retrieved from reference TRBV9 and TRBJ2-3, is DSGVTQTPKHLITATGQRVTLRCSPRSGDLSVYWYQQSLDQGLQFLIQYYNGEERAKGNILERFSAQQFPDLHSELNLSSLELGDSALYFCASSPLTGETDTQYFGPGTRLTVL.

This rearrangement joins TRBV2 to TRBJ1-2, with TRBD1 identical over 10 bases. V lost 7 bases to trimming and J lost 6 bases; unmatched junction nucleotides: 8. Germline loops: CDR1 SNHLY, CDR2 FYNNEI. The CDR3 covers 14 residues. The CDR3 sequence: CASINVGTGDGYTF. The CDR3 DNA reads TGTGCCAGCATAAATGTAGGGACAGGGGATGGCTACACCTTC. Looking up the rest from reference TRBV2 and TRBJ1-2 gives the full variable domain: EPEVTQTPSHQVTQMGQEVILRCVPISNHLYFYWYRQILGQKVEFLVSFYNNEISEKSEIFDDQFSVERPDGSNFTLKIRSTKLEDSAMYFCASINVGTGDGYTFGSGTRLTVV.

V gene TRBV7-2 combines with J gene TRBJ2-7; no firm D call. CDR3 length: 13 residues. V gave up 3 bases and J gave up 3 bases, with 9 bases separating them. Germline CDR1 SGHTA, CDR2 FQGNSA. The CDR3 spells CASSFGPYYEQYF. The DNA for the CDR3 is TGTGCCAGCAGCTTTGGCCCATACTACGAGCAGTACTTC.

The V gene is TRBV2, the J gene TRBJ2-5; TRBD2 matches 7 bases. Losses at the gene ends were 0 bases for V and 4 bases for J; bases not matched to a gene: 8. The CDR3 sequence is 16 residues long. Germline V gene lookup returns CDR1 SNHLY and CDR2 FYNNEI. The CDR3 DNA sequence: TGTGCCAGCAGTGAAGCCCGCCTGGGACTATTAGAGACCCAGTACTTC. Its translation is CASSEARLGLLETQYF. Supplemented by reference TRBV2 and TRBJ2-5, the full variable domain reads EPEVTQTPSHQVTQMGQEVILRCVPISNHLYFYWYRQILGQKVEFLVSFYNNEISEKSEIFDDQFSVERPDGSNFTLKIRSTKLEDSAMYFCASSEARLGLLETQYFGPGTRLLVL.

J is TRBJ2-7 and V is TRBV5-6; D unresolved. The CDR3 spans 13 residues. V shed 2 bases and J shed 4 bases, with 10 bases lying between them. Germline CDR1 is SGHDT and CDR2 is YYEEEE. Here the CDR3 reads CASSFRNRYEQYF. In DNA, the CDR3 is TGTGCCAGCAGCTTCCGTAACAGATACGAGCAGTACTTC. The whole variable domain, filled in from reference TRBV5-6 and TRBJ2-7, reads DAGVTQSPTHLIKTRGQQVTLRCSPKSGHDTVSWYQQALGQGPQFIFQYYEEEERQRGNFPDRFSGHQFPNYSSELNVNALLLGDSALYLCASSFRNRYEQYFGPGTRLTVT.

This chain uses TRBV2 with TRBJ2-7; possible D gene TRBD2, 6 bases. The CDR3 is made up of 14 amino acids. Germline CDR1 and CDR2: SNHLY and FYNNEI. Between the trimmed V and J ends, which lost 6 bases and 7 bases, there was a span of 19 bases. The CDR3 DNA sequence: TGTGCCAGCAGGGCTTGGGGCGGGATGGGGGAGCAGTACTTC. Translation gives CASRAWGGMGEQYF.

This rearrangement joins TRBV29-1 to TRBJ2-1, with D possibly matching TRBD1 (5 bases). V dropped 6 bases and J dropped 1 base, with 13 bases sitting between them. The CDR3 consists of 14 residues. Germline CDR1 reads SQVTM; CDR2 reads ANQGSEA. DNA for the CDR3: TGCAGCGTCCGATCAGGGAATTCCTACAATGAGCAGTTCTTC. As protein: CSVRSGNSYNEQFF.

This chain connects TRBV28 to TRBJ2-7, with TRBD1 matching 8 bases. The CDR3 spans 14 residues. The V gene's germline CDR1 is MDHEN and CDR2 SYDVKM. V was clipped by 3 bases and J by 1 base; unmatched bases: 2. CDR3 in DNA: TGTGCCAGCAGTTTGACAGGGGCATCCTACGAGCAGTACTTC. Amino acid sequence: CASSLTGASYEQYF.

CDR3 region: CASSPVGGSTDTQYF. The DNA of the CDR3 is TGTGCCAGCAGTCCTGTCGGAGGGAGCACAGATACGCAGTATTTT. The J gene is TRBJ2-3, the V gene TRBV2, with a tentative D call TRBD2 (6 bases). There are 15 residues in the CDR3. V was pared by 5 bases and J by 0 bases, with 12 bases between. Germline V gene data show CDR1 as SNHLY and CDR2 as FYNNEI.

The rearrangement uses TRBV6-4 and TRBJ2-1; 7 positions match TRBD1. There are 14 residues in the CDR3. Germline V CDR1 and CDR2: MRHNA, SNTAGT. V lost 0 bases and J lost 8; bases outside the gene matches: 4. Here the CDR3 reads CASSDSAGGHEQFF. As DNA, the CDR3 is TGTGCCAGCAGTGACTCTGCAGGGGGACATGAGCAGTTCTTC.